Below, 28 T cell receptor beta chains from the same sample are listed, as sequenced in a study of spatial heterogeneity in lung cancer. As for time point: sample taken at primary tumor resection. Extraction of whole RNA from tumor, nontumor lung or frozen PBMC preceded unsorted sequencing. TCRdb ran MiXCR on the 5' RACE reads and lists one entry per CDR3 protein. This sample carries around 74,000 distinct CDR3 sequences, less than 15% of them seen once, and the ten largest clones take about 7.1%. The sequenced sample was PBMCs, obtained at surgery. These receptors were taken from a male donor with early-stage non-small cell lung cancer.

V gene TRBV30 combines with J gene TRBJ1-1; maybe TRBD1 (6 bases). CDR3 size: 15 residues. Germline-derived CDR1 and CDR2 are GTSNPN and SVGIG (reference sequence). V was clipped by 0 bases and J by 7 bases, with 18 bases between them. The CDR3 nucleotides are TGTGCCTGGAGTGTACGAAGGACAGCCCCTATTGAAGCTTTCTTT. Protein product: CAWSVRRTAPIEAFF.

This clonotype was detected many times. The genes are TRBV16 and TRBJ1-1; 7 bases align to TRBD1. The junction had 3 bases not matched to a gene; V was cut back by 2 bases and J by 0 bases. The length of the CDR3 is 15 residues. Germline-derived CDR1 and CDR2 are KGHSY and FQNENV. The chain's CDR3 is CASSQARGLNTEAFF. The CDR3 region has the DNA TGTGCCAGCAGCCAAGCGAGGGGGCTGAACACTGAAGCTTTCTTT. Complete variable domain (other parts from reference TRBV16 and TRBJ1-1): GEEVAQTPKHLVRGEGQKAKLYCAPIKGHSYVFWYQQVLKNEFKFLISFQNENVFDETGMPKERFSAKCLPNSPCSLEIQATKLEDSAVYFCASSQARGLNTEAFFGQGTRLTVV.

This rearrangement joins TRBV20-1 to TRBJ2-3; TRBD2 agrees at 7 bases. Looked up from germline, CDR1 is DFQATT and CDR2 is SNEGSKA (reference sequence). The V segment lost 6 bases and the J segment 2 bases; nucleotides outside the gene matches: 8. The CDR3 is made up of 14 amino acids. The CDR3 nucleotides read TGCAGTGCCGAAACTAGCGACGCCACAGATACGCAGTATTTT. Protein product: CSAETSDATDTQYF.

This clonotype has ten or more counts. The chain uses TRBV29-1 and TRBJ2-1; TRBD1 matches 9 bases. The ends lost 5 bases at V and 7 bases at J; junction bases unmatched: 12. The CDR3 spans 15 residues. Germline V gene lookup returns CDR1 SQVTM and CDR2 ANQGSEA. CDR3 DNA: TGCAGCGTTAACGGACAGGGGCGAGTACCGAATGAGCAGTTCTTC. This translates into CSVNGQGRVPNEQFF.

There are many counts of this clonotype. The rearrangement joins TRBV5-4 to TRBJ2-1; 9 bases are shared with TRBD2. CDR3 length equals 15 residues. Germline CDR1 is SGHNT and CDR2 is YYREEE (reference sequence). J gave up 10 bases and V 2 bases, and 10 bases lay outside the gene matches. This chain's CDR3 is CASSFIAGASGEQFF. DNA for the CDR3: TGTGCCAGCAGCTTTATAGCGGGAGCCTCCGGAGAGCAGTTCTTC.

This clonotype showed up just a few times. This sequence joins TRBV20-1 and TRBJ1-6; TRBD1 might be the D (5 bases). There are 13 residues in the CDR3. Germline CDR1 and CDR2: DFQATT and SNEGSKA (reference sequence). Trimming took off 6 bases at V and 10 bases at J, with 16 bases between the two ends. CDR3 DNA sequence: TGCAGTGCCCGTTCGAACAGGCCATCACCCCTCCACTTT. Its translation is CSARSNRPSPLHF.

This chain connects TRBV6-2 or TRBV6-3 to TRBJ1-5; D call uncertain. The CDR3 runs to 15 residues. Trimming took off 6 bases at V and 0 bases at J, with 12 bases between the two ends. The germline CDR1 and CDR2 sequences are MNHEY and SVGEGT. CDR3 in amino acids: CASSGYGVSNQPQHF. For the CDR3, the DNA is TGTGCCAGCAGCGGATATGGCGTTAGCAATCAGCCCCAGCATTTT.

This chain connects TRBV20-1 to TRBJ2-5; TRBD2 aligns across 7 bases. Germline V gene data show CDR1 as DFQATT and CDR2 as SNEGSKA (reference sequence). The CDR3 covers 12 residues. Trimming cost V 8 bases and J 4 bases; bases outside gene matches: 7. Here the CDR3 reads CSPSGGGETQYF. As DNA, the CDR3 is TGCAGTCCTTCCGGCGGGGGAGAGACCCAGTACTTC.

The chain carries TRBV20-1 and TRBJ2-5; 8 positions agree with TRBD2. J lost 4 bases, V lost 3 bases, and 13 bases had no gene match. The CDR3 length is 16 residues. Germline V CDR1 and CDR2: DFQATT, SNEGSKA (reference sequence). The CDR3 is CSARSGSNRDSETQYF. The DNA of the CDR3 is TGCAGTGCTAGGAGCGGGAGTAACCGTGATTCAGAGACCCAGTACTTC.

This clonotype was seen at least ten times. The chain couples TRBV3-1 to TRBJ2-2; 8 bases align to TRBD1. CDR3 length: 16 amino acids. The ends lost 4 bases at V and 6 bases at J; junction bases unmatched: 10. CDR1 is LGHDT and CDR2 is YNNKEL in the germline V gene (reference sequence). The CDR3 region is CASSPPGQGWAGELFF. The CDR3 nucleotides are TGTGCCAGCAGCCCACCTGGACAGGGCTGGGCCGGGGAGCTGTTTTTT.

There are a few counts of this clonotype. The chain joins TRBV29-1 to TRBJ2-1; TRBD2 agrees at 8 bases. V dropped 1 base and J dropped 2; count of bases not matched to a gene: 7. The length of the CDR3 is 16 residues. CDR1 and CDR2 (germline): SQVTM, ANQGSEA. The CDR3, as DNA: TGCAGCGTTGAAGGTAGTAGCGGGGCGACCTACAATGAGCAGTTCTTC. Translating gives CSVEGSSGATYNEQFF.

This chain joins TRBV2 and TRBJ1-6; 9 bases agree with TRBD1. The CDR3 consists of 13 residues. Per the germline V gene, CDR1 is SNHLY and CDR2 is FYNNEI. With V trimmed by 9 bases and J by 9 bases, 6 bases remained unmatched. The CDR3 is CARTGQGSSPLHF. For the CDR3, the DNA is TGTGCCAGAACGGGACAGGGAAGTTCACCCCTCCACTTT.

V and J are TRBV2 and TRBJ1-1; D remains unclear. This CDR3 is 14 amino acids long. The V gene lost 9 bases and the J gene lost 4 bases, with 18 bases spanning the gap. The germline CDR1 and CDR2 sequences are SNHLY and FYNNEI. CDR3 sequence reads: CARCRPNAGTEAFF. For the CDR3, the DNA is TGTGCCAGGTGTCGCCCTAATGCTGGCACTGAAGCTTTCTTT.

The chain links TRBV7-2 to TRBJ1-5; D unresolved. The CDR3 runs to 13 residues. Germline V CDR1 and CDR2: SGHTA, FQGNSA. The V and J ends lost 2 bases and 5 bases respectively, with 7 bases between them. The CDR3 DNA sequence: TGTGCCAGCAGCTTACGGGGAGATCAGCCCCAGCATTTT. As protein: CASSLRGDQPQHF.

This clonotype was counted many times. The chain combines TRBV7-2 with TRBJ2-5, with D hard to call. Trimming removed 1 base at V and 5 bases at J, with 8 bases between. The CDR3 sequence is 13 residues long. CDR1 is SGHTA, CDR2 FQGNSA, per germline. The CDR3 reads CASSLVTRETQYF. In DNA, the CDR3 is TGTGCCAGCAGCTTAGTGACAAGGGAGACCCAGTACTTC.

This clonotype was counted at least ten times. The chain carries TRBV29-1 and TRBJ2-7, with a possible D match to TRBD2 (6 bases). V was clipped by 3 bases and J by 2 bases, with 11 bases between them. Germline loops: CDR1 SQVTM, CDR2 ANQGSEA. The CDR3 loop spans 13 amino acids. The CDR3 region is CSVDGSGTYEQYF. The DNA for the CDR3 is TGCAGCGTTGATGGTAGCGGTACCTACGAGCAGTACTTC.

This clonotype was seen a few times. The V call is TRBV3-1, the J call TRBJ2-1; either TRBD1 or TRBD2 may supply D (5 bases each). The CDR3 is made up of 14 amino acids. V lost 0 bases and J lost 5, with 8 bases in between. Germline V gene sequence: CDR1 LGHDT, CDR2 YNNKEL (reference sequence). As DNA, the CDR3 is TGTGCCAGCAGCCAAGAGTGGGGGAACAATGAGCAGTTCTTC. Protein product: CASSQEWGNNEQFF.

This clonotype has ten or more counts. This chain links TRBV15 with TRBJ2-3; D is ambiguous. This CDR3 region has 12 residues. CDR1 LNHNV and CDR2 YYDKDF come from the germline V gene (reference sequence). V lost 4 bases to trimming and J lost 7 bases, with 9 bases between them. This CDR3 is CATSTVPHTQYF. The CDR3, as DNA: TGTGCCACCAGCACAGTCCCTCATACGCAGTATTTT.

There are many counts of this clonotype. The chain uses TRBV2 and TRBJ2-2; 9 bases align to TRBD2. The CDR3 runs to 15 residues. Unmatched junction bases numbered 5, after V lost 5 bases and J lost 4 bases. CDR1 is SNHLY, CDR2 FYNNEI, per germline. The CDR3 DNA is TGTGCCAGCAGTATAATGACTAGCGGCACCGGGGAGCTGTTTTTT. Its translation: CASSIMTSGTGELFF.

This clonotype was counted a few times. This chain links TRBV4-1 with TRBJ2-3; 10 bases are a match to TRBD2. The CDR3 contains 20 residues. With 0 bases clipped from V and 2 bases from J, the junction kept 14 bases outside the gene matches. Germline CDR1 is MGHRA and CDR2 is YSYEKL. The CDR3: CASSQELLAGVAPHTDTQYF. For the CDR3, the DNA is TGCGCCAGCAGCCAAGAGCTTCTAGCGGGAGTCGCACCACACACAGATACGCAGTATTTT.

The V and J genes are TRBV14 and TRBJ2-3; tentatively, D is TRBD1 (5 bases). Between the trimmed V and J ends, which lost 0 bases and 8 bases, there was a span of 15 bases. There are 15 residues in the CDR3. Germline assignment: CDR1 SGHDN and CDR2 FVKESK. The CDR3 coding sequence is TGTGCCAGCAGCCAAGATTGGGAACAGGCCGGTACGCAGTATTTT. Its protein is CASSQDWEQAGTQYF.

V usage is TRBV5-1 and J usage is TRBJ2-3; TRBD2 matches at 11 bases. The V gene end was trimmed by 4 bases and the J gene end by 5 bases; junction bases not matched to a gene: 12. The V gene's germline CDR1 is SGHRS and CDR2 YFSETQ. The CDR3 is 17 residues long. The CDR3 is CASSRIPLAGVQDTQYF. In DNA, the CDR3 is TGCGCCAGCAGCCGTATTCCACTAGCGGGAGTCCAAGATACGCAGTATTTT.

This chain joins TRBV7-8 and TRBJ1-5, with 8 bases lining up with TRBD1. CDR3 length: 14 amino acids. Trimming took 6 bases from V and 2 from J; bases not matched to a gene: 3. Germline loops: CDR1 SGHVS, CDR2 FQNEAQ. DNA of the CDR3: TGTGCCAGCAGAGAGACAGGGGGCAATCAGCCCCAGCATTTT. The encoded protein is CASRETGGNQPQHF.

This chain uses TRBV5-1 with TRBJ2-5, with D perhaps TRBD1 (5 bases). The V gene lost 7 bases and the J gene lost 1 base, with 11 bases spanning the gap. The germline gives CDR1 SGHRS, CDR2 YFSETQ. The CDR3 extends over 13 amino acids. CDR3 amino acids: CASFGQPQETQYF. Written as DNA, the CDR3 is TGCGCCAGCTTCGGACAACCCCAAGAGACCCAGTACTTC.

This clonotype was observed a handful of times. The rearrangement links TRBV5-1 to TRBJ2-1; TRBD2 aligns across 9 bases. This CDR3 is 16 amino acids long. CDR1 SGHRS and CDR2 YFSETQ come from the germline V gene. With V trimmed by 0 bases and J by 3 bases, 4 bases remained unmatched. The CDR3 spells CASSLGLAGHYNEQFF. CDR3 DNA: TGCGCCAGCAGCTTGGGTCTAGCGGGGCACTACAATGAGCAGTTCTTC.

Here the CDR3 DNA reads TGTGCCATCGGCCCCCCGGGGCAGGGGGAGACCCAGTACTTC. Its translation is CAIGPPGQGETQYF. The rearrangement joins TRBV10-3 to TRBJ2-5; D is possibly TRBD1 (6 bases). CDR1 and CDR2 from the germline V gene are ENHRY and SYGVKD. This CDR3 is 14 amino acids long. V gave up 8 bases and J gave up 5 bases, with 18 bases separating them.

This clonotype was detected ten times or more. The chain combines TRBV27 with TRBJ2-7; D is uncertain. The germline gives CDR1 MNHEY, CDR2 SMNVEV (reference sequence). V was shortened by 4 bases and J by 2 bases, with 9 bases between the two germline ends. The CDR3 covers 13 residues. The CDR3 nucleotides read TGTGCCAGCAGTTCTATGGGCCCCTACGAGCAGTACTTC. The encoded protein is CASSSMGPYEQYF.

This clonotype was detected only a few times. J is TRBJ2-7 and V is TRBV20-1; 12 positions match TRBD1. This CDR3 is built from 15 residues. V lost 5 bases, J lost 6 bases, and 11 bases stayed unmatched. Per germline, CDR1 DFQATT and CDR2 SNEGSKA (reference sequence). The DNA of the CDR3 is TGCAGTGCTCCTGTCTCCGGGACAGGGGGCGGCGAGCAGTACTTC. It encodes CSAPVSGTGGGEQYF.